A single sample is the source of the 29 T cell receptor beta chains below, sequenced in a study of T cell repertoires in cytomegalovirus infection. TCRdb itself ran the reads through MiXCR, one entry per CDR3 protein. The profile shows 340,000 or so distinct CDR3 sequences, 20% to 25% of them singletons. Their antigen targets remain unknown. The input for sequencing was cultured PBMCs, taken from culture after CMV antigen stimulation. These receptors originate from a human donor in good health (CMV status not recorded). Some clones in this sample may be carry-over from other donors' samples.

This rearrangement joins TRBV5-4 to TRBJ2-5; D not resolved. This CDR3 contains 13 residues. V was shortened by 1 base and J by 5 bases, with 9 bases between the two germline ends. CDR1 is SGHNT, CDR2 YYREEE, per germline (reference sequence). The CDR3 nucleotides are TGTGCCAGCAGCTTGCACTCGCCCGAGACCCAGTACTTC. It encodes CASSLHSPETQYF.

This clonotype was observed many times. The chain links TRBV7-2 to TRBJ2-2, with TRBD2 matching over 7 bases. Trimming removed 6 bases from V and 4 bases from J; junction bases left unmatched: 11. Germline V gene lookup returns CDR1 SGHTA and CDR2 FQGNSA. CDR3 length: 16 amino acids. Here the CDR3 DNA reads TGTGCCAGCAGGAGTAGGGCTAGCGGATTCACCGGGGAGCTGTTTTTT. Its translation: CASRSRASGFTGELFF.

This chain joins TRBV5-6 and TRBJ2-1; D is perhaps TRBD2 (6 bases). CDR1 and CDR2 (germline): SGHDT, YYEEEE. The CDR3 runs 16 residues. V lost 0 bases and J 5 bases, leaving 15 bases between the germline ends. The CDR3 loop is CASSLDRGTTHNEQFF. The CDR3 DNA sequence: TGTGCCAGCAGCTTGGATCGCGGGACCACTCACAATGAGCAGTTCTTC.

CDR3 bases: TGTGCCAGCAGCTCCAGACTGGCGCAGGAGCAGTTCTTC. The encoded protein is CASSSRLAQEQFF. The chain joins TRBV11-3 to TRBJ2-1, with unresolved D. CDR1 SGHNT and CDR2 YENEEA come from the germline V gene. V was trimmed by 4 bases and J by 10 bases, leaving 14 bases between them. This CDR3 contains 13 residues.

This clonotype showed up many times. V gene TRBV12-3 or TRBV12-4 combines with J gene TRBJ1-5, with unresolved D. Trimming removed 6 bases from V and 4 bases from J, with 13 bases in between. This CDR3 contains 14 residues. In DNA, the CDR3 is TGTGCCAGCAGCCCCGGTGGAATAAATCAGCCCCAGCATTTT. It yields the protein CASSPGGINQPQHF.

V gene TRBV7-2 combines with J gene TRBJ2-1; a weak D match, TRBD2 (5 bases). The CDR3 loop spans 14 amino acids. V dropped 0 bases and J dropped 6 bases, with 9 bases sitting between them. CDR1 and CDR2 (germline): SGHTA, FQGNSA. CDR3 sequence (DNA): TGTGCCAGCAGCTTAGCGGGAGTCTTCAATGAGCAGTTCTTC. Translation gives CASSLAGVFNEQFF.

This clonotype was counted between two and nine times. The chain joins TRBV7-2 to TRBJ2-5, with D possibly being TRBD2 (5 bases). V was pared by 1 base and J by 5 bases, with 17 bases between. Germline V gene sequence: CDR1 SGHTA, CDR2 FQGNSA. The length of the CDR3 is 16 residues. In DNA form, the CDR3 reads TGTGCCAGCAGCTTAGGAACAGCGCCAAGCGGCGAGACCCAGTACTTC. Residues: CASSLGTAPSGETQYF.

This clonotype was recorded at least ten times. The chain carries TRBV24-1 and TRBJ2-7; D ambiguous. The ends were cut back, 4 bases at V and 7 bases at J, with 13 bases in the middle. Per germline, CDR1 KGHDR and CDR2 SFDVKD. The CDR3 has 13 residues. CDR3 DNA: TGTGCCACCAGTGACCCCCCGTTGGGGGAGCAGTACTTC. Amino acid sequence: CATSDPPLGEQYF.

The rearrangement joins TRBV29-1 to TRBJ2-1, with 9 bases that match TRBD2. V lost 3 bases to trimming and J lost 6 bases; unmatched junction nucleotides: 3. The germline V gene encodes CDR1 SQVTM and CDR2 ANQGSEA. This CDR3 comprises 13 residues. The CDR3 reads CSVEREGLNEQFF. Written as DNA, the CDR3 is TGCAGCGTTGAGCGGGAGGGCCTCAATGAGCAGTTCTTC.

This clonotype was seen at least ten times. The CDR3 region is CASSLALTRFPPDTQYF. The CDR3 DNA is TGTGCCAGCAGCTTAGCGCTGACCAGATTTCCCCCAGATACGCAGTATTTT. This rearrangement joins TRBV7-8 to TRBJ2-3; D call uncertain. This CDR3 region has 17 residues. Trimming took off 0 bases at V and 4 bases at J, with 17 bases between the two ends. The germline V gene encodes CDR1 SGHVS and CDR2 FQNEAQ.

The V and J genes are TRBV7-3 and TRBJ2-7, with D maybe TRBD1 (6 bases). Deletions cut 5 bases from V and 2 bases from J, with 16 bases between. Germline CDR1 reads SGHTA; CDR2 reads FQGTGA. The CDR3 covers 15 residues. This CDR3 is CASSPSWTAPYEQYF. CDR3 in DNA: TGTGCCAGCAGCCCCTCATGGACAGCCCCCTACGAGCAGTACTTC.

This clonotype was observed a handful of times. The genes are TRBV7-9 and TRBJ1-3, with D maybe TRBD1 (6 bases). The CDR3 sequence is 14 residues long. In germline, CDR1 is SEHNR, CDR2 FQNEAQ (reference sequence). Trimming cost V 6 bases and J 4 bases, with 13 bases left between them. This CDR3 reads CASRTGHKGNTIYF. The CDR3 DNA reads TGTGCCAGCAGGACAGGTCATAAAGGAAACACCATATATTTT.

This clonotype was seen more than once but under ten times. This chain links TRBV2 with TRBJ2-7; 8 nucleotides align to TRBD2. Unmatched junction bases numbered 9, after V lost 2 bases and J lost 6 bases. CDR1 is SNHLY, CDR2 FYNNEI, per germline. CDR3 length: 15 residues. CDR3 loop: CASSELAGTVSEQYF. The CDR3 bases are TGTGCCAGCAGTGAATTAGCGGGGACGGTAAGCGAGCAGTACTTC.

This clonotype was observed a handful of times. The chain has TRBV4-3 and TRBJ2-1; 12 bases match TRBD2. In germline, CDR1 is LGHNA, CDR2 YSLEER. The V segment lost 3 bases and the J segment 8 bases; nucleotides outside the gene matches: 8. This CDR3 has 16 residues. CDR3 sequence (DNA): TGCGCCAGCAGCCAGGTGGTAGCTAGCGGGAGGGATGAGCAGTTCTTC. It is translated as CASSQVVASGRDEQFF.

This clonotype was seen ten or more times. This chain connects TRBV7-8 to TRBJ2-7; the D gene is possibly TRBD1 (5 bases). This CDR3 region has 14 residues. Germline V CDR1 and CDR2: SGHVS, FQNEAQ. Trimming took off 5 bases at V and 1 base at J, with 12 bases between the two ends. The DNA for the CDR3 is TGTGCCAGCAGCGCCCTCAGGGTATCCTACGAGCAGTACTTC. Translated: CASSALRVSYEQYF.

This clonotype was counted only a few times. The chain couples TRBV20-1 to TRBJ2-1, with TRBD2 matching 8 bases. CDR1 DFQATT and CDR2 SNEGSKA come from the germline V gene (reference sequence). This CDR3 spans 15 amino acids. Germline trimming cut 5 bases from V and 0 bases from J; bases unmatched to any gene: 6. The DNA for the CDR3 is TGCAGTGCTGTTACTAGCGGTAGCTCCTACAATGAGCAGTTCTTC. Protein product: CSAVTSGSSYNEQFF.

This clonotype was observed a handful of times. The chain uses TRBV7-9 and TRBJ2-7; D might be TRBD2 (5 bases). Germline lookup yields CDR1 SEHNR and CDR2 FQNEAQ (reference sequence). This CDR3 region has 14 residues. Trimming took 4 bases from V and 2 from J, leaving 12 bases between them. The CDR3, as DNA: TGTGCCAGCAGCTCCGAGCGGAGACCCTACGAGCAGTACTTC. This codes for CASSSERRPYEQYF. The full variable domain, with the rest looked up from reference TRBV7-9 and TRBJ2-7, is DTGVSQNPRHKITKRGQNVTFRCDPISEHNRLYWYRQTLGQGPEFLTYFQNEAQLEKSRLLSDRFSAERPKGSFSTLEIQRTEQGDSAMYLCASSSERRPYEQYFGPGTRLTVT.

By share, this clonotype ranks as medium-sized (0.01 to 0.1%). DNA for the CDR3: TGTGCCAGCAAGGAACAAGAGACCCAGTACTTC. Its protein is CASKEQETQYF. V gene TRBV7-2 combines with J gene TRBJ2-5; D is ambiguous. V lost 7 bases to trimming and J lost 2 bases, with 5 bases between them. This CDR3 is built from 11 residues. Germline V gene sequence: CDR1 SGHTA, CDR2 FQGNSA.

The sample holds many counts of this clonotype. The rearrangement uses TRBV9 and TRBJ2-5; 8 bases match TRBD2. Germline V gene sequence: CDR1 SGDLS, CDR2 YYNGEE. V lost 4 bases and J lost 3; bases outside the gene matches: 11. The CDR3 extends over 16 amino acids. CDR3 region: CASSSRSGRLEETQYF. In nucleotides, the CDR3 is TGTGCCAGCAGCTCACGAAGCGGGAGATTAGAAGAGACCCAGTACTTC.

J is TRBJ1-6 and V is TRBV28; 10 bases align to TRBD1. The CDR3 runs 14 residues. V was pared by 2 bases and J by 11 bases, with 3 bases of the junction left unmatched. From germline, CDR1 is MDHEN and CDR2 SYDVKM. The CDR3 coding sequence is TGTGCCAGCAGTTTAGGGACAGGGGTGGCACCCCTCCACTTT. Translating it yields CASSLGTGVAPLHF.

The chain employs TRBV19 and TRBJ2-7; D remains ambiguous. V shed 3 bases and J shed 3 bases, with 9 bases lying between them. The CDR3 has 13 residues. From germline, CDR1 is LNHDA and CDR2 SQIVND (reference sequence). The CDR3 DNA is TGTGCCAGTAGTATTGGGTTACTCTACGAGCAGTACTTC. Its translation: CASSIGLLYEQYF.

This clonotype was counted a single time. The V and J genes are TRBV30 and TRBJ1-4; D unclear. Trimming removed 4 bases from V and 0 bases from J, with 9 bases in between. This CDR3 has 14 residues. Germline loops: CDR1 GTSNPN, CDR2 SVGIG (reference sequence). CDR3 nucleotide sequence: TGTGCCTGGATGAACAGTGCAACTAATGAAAAACTGTTTTTT. Translated: CAWMNSATNEKLFF.

The chain joins TRBV14 to TRBJ1-6, with D maybe TRBD1 (5 bases). The CDR3 has 15 residues. The V end was cut by 0 bases, the J end by 14 bases, with 17 bases between. From germline, CDR1 is SGHDN and CDR2 FVKESK. This CDR3 reads CASSQEGVGHTTLHF. In DNA, the CDR3 is TGTGCCAGCAGCCAAGAAGGGGTAGGGCACACGACCCTCCACTTT. The complete variable domain, with remaining parts taken from reference TRBV14 and TRBJ1-6, reads EAGVTQFPSHSVIEKGQTVTLRCDPISGHDNLYWYRRVMGKEIKFLLHFVKESKQDESGMPNNRFLAERTGGTYSTLKVQPAELEDSGVYFCASSQEGVGHTTLHFGNGTRLTVT.

This clonotype was seen repeatedly, ten times or more. The chain is built from TRBV7-2 and TRBJ1-2; D is uncertain. Trimming took 0 bases from V and 1 from J, leaving 6 bases between them. Looked up from germline, CDR1 is SGHTA and CDR2 is FQGNSA. The CDR3 is 14 amino acids. The CDR3 here is CASSLAMDNYGYTF. CDR3 nucleotide sequence: TGTGCCAGCAGCTTAGCGATGGATAACTATGGCTACACCTTC. The full variable domain, rest sourced from reference TRBV7-2 and TRBJ1-2, is GAGVSQSPSNKVTEKGKDVELRCDPISGHTALYWYRQSLGQGLEFLIYFQGNSAPDKSGLPSDRFSAERTGGSVSTLTIQRTQQEDSAVYLCASSLAMDNYGYTFGSGTRLTVV.

This clonotype was recorded many times. This chain joins TRBV7-6 and TRBJ2-3, with D maybe TRBD1 (6 bases). This CDR3 has 15 residues. V was pared by 0 bases and J by 0 bases, with 7 bases between. From germline, CDR1 is SGHVS and CDR2 FNYEAQ. The CDR3 DNA reads as TGTGCCAGCAGCTTAGCTCAGGGGAGCACAGATACGCAGTATTTT. Amino acids: CASSLAQGSTDTQYF.

The V and J genes are TRBV6-2 or TRBV6-3 and TRBJ2-4; tentatively, D is TRBD1 (6 bases). Germline loops: CDR1 MNHEY, CDR2 SVGEGT. This CDR3 is built from 16 residues. Trimming removed 6 bases from V and 9 bases from J, with 24 bases in between. CDR3 residues: CASSETGTTRGAIQYF. Here the CDR3 DNA reads TGTGCCAGCAGCGAGACAGGTACTACCCGGGGTGCCATTCAGTACTTC.

This clonotype was seen only a few times. The rearrangement links TRBV10-3 to TRBJ1-1; D is undetermined. This CDR3 has 13 amino acids. V gave up 10 bases and J gave up 3 bases, with 15 bases separating them. The germline V gene encodes CDR1 ENHRY and CDR2 SYGVKD. Here the CDR3 DNA reads TGTGCCACGGCGTCCCGGGAATACACTGAAGCTTTCTTT. The encoded protein is CATASREYTEAFF.

Ten or more counts support this clonotype. The gene calls are TRBV7-2 and TRBJ2-7, with D possibly being TRBD1 (6 bases). The V end was cut by 3 bases, the J end by 3 bases, with 9 bases between. CDR3 length: 13 amino acids. Per the germline V gene, CDR1 is SGHTA and CDR2 is FQGNSA. As DNA, the CDR3 is TGTGCCAGCAGCTTCGGACAGAACTACGAGCAGTACTTC. This gives the protein CASSFGQNYEQYF.

The chain links TRBV19 to TRBJ1-5; D call uncertain. Germline CDR1 reads LNHDA; CDR2 reads SQIVND (reference sequence). The CDR3 totals 14 residues. V lost 7 bases, J lost 7 bases, and 17 bases lay in between. CDR3 amino acids: CASTSFGSGQPQHF. DNA of the CDR3: TGTGCCAGTACCTCTTTTGGGTCCGGACAGCCCCAGCATTTT.